This T cell receptor (beta chain) was identified in a study of CD8 T cells in ankylosing spondylitis. Study-level findings and limits: It appeared that ankylosing spondylitis blood was characterized by a TCR beta motif of eight highly homologous variants. Past research had described some motif variants in reactive arthritis synovial fluid and blood. Significantly higher representation of disease-linked clones was reported for matched ankylosing spondylitis synovial fluid. Disease-associated clones were CD8+ and fairly uncommon in peripheral blood.

In making TCR beta libraries, quantitative 5'-RACE with molecular barcodes was used. TCRdb analysed the 5' RACE reads with MiXCR anew, one entry per CDR3 protein. Of some 700,000 distinct CDR3 sequences in the sample, 15% to 20% are singletons; the top ten hold about a fifth. Germline loops: CDR1 MDHEN, CDR2 SYDVKM. Trimming took 6 bases from V and 11 from J; bases not matched to a gene: 9. The CDR3 is 13 amino acids. This clonotype was seen ten or more times. The target antigen is unknown. The source material was blood, either unsorted or a sorted T cell fraction (not recorded which). This receptor was taken from a male donor with ankylosing spondylitis. The chain carries TRBV28 and TRBJ2-7; TRBD2 matches at 11 bases. Here the CDR3 DNA reads TGTGCCAGCAGGACTAGCGGGACCATTCAGAAGTACTTC. Translating it yields CASRTSGTIQKYF.